One sample yielded the 4 T cell receptor beta chains listed below, sequenced in a study of blood T cell repertoires in COVID-19. TCRdb's copy holds only in-frame clones and misses some; the assay was immunoSEQ multiplex PCR. The sample includes 85,000 to 90,000 clones, under 95% of them seen just once. The sample was peripheral blood. These receptors were taken from a human donor with active COVID-19. The donor label of this sample is uncertain.

The V call is TRBV7-2, the J call TRBJ2-3; TRBD2 matches at 10 bases. J gave up 7 bases and V 3 bases, and 10 bases lay outside the gene matches. CDR3 length: 16 amino acids. CDR1 and CDR2 from the germline V gene are SGHTA and FQGNSA. The CDR3 DNA reads as TGTGCCAGCAGCTTGGCAGCGGGGGGGCCCGGGTATACGCAGTATTTT. It specifies CASSLAAGGPGYTQYF.

The J gene is TRBJ2-3, the V gene TRBV5-8; no reliable D call. The ends were cut back, 4 bases at V and 2 bases at J, with 8 bases in the middle. This CDR3 has 13 amino acids. Germline V lookup: CDR1 SGHTS, CDR2 YDEGEE. CDR3 bases: TGTGCCAGCAGCCGAGGCCTCACAGATACGCAGTATTTT. Translation gives CASSRGLTDTQYF.

This clone was recorded once. The chain employs TRBV5-1 and TRBJ1-4; a possible D gene is TRBD1 (6 bases). Trimming cost V 5 bases and J 7 bases, with 24 bases left between them. The CDR3 extends over 17 amino acids. Germline CDR1 and CDR2: SGHRS and YFSETQ. The CDR3 bases are TGCGCCAGCAGATACCCTACAGGGAAGGGCTCTAGTGAAAAACTGTTTTTT. Protein sequence: CASRYPTGKGSSEKLFF.

This chain links TRBV6-2 or TRBV6-3 with TRBJ2-7, with TRBD1 identical over 9 bases. CDR3 length: 18 residues. Germline CDR1 is MNHEY and CDR2 is SVGEGT. The trim removed 0 bases at V and 0 bases at J, leaving 9 bases unmatched. As DNA, the CDR3 is TGTGCCAGCAGTTACTCCTCCACCGGGACAGGGATCTCCTACGAGCAGTACTTC. Amino acid sequence: CASSYSSTGTGISYEQYF.